This TCR beta chain was recovered during a study of T cell clones after liver transplantation. The assay was immunoSEQ multiplex PCR, and TCRdb's table has in-frame clones only and misses some. This sample has tens of thousands of clones; 70% to 75% occur once, and the top ten carry 9.7%. Trimming removed 4 bases from V and 4 bases from J; junction bases left unmatched: 5. Germline CDR1 reads SGDLS; CDR2 reads YYNGEE. This CDR3 contains 16 residues. The chain is built from TRBV9 and TRBJ2-1; 13 bases agree with TRBD2. The receptor was derived from a human patient who received a liver transplant. Part of the T cell pool may stem from the graft donor. This specimen was CD4+ T cells from blood, taken at the 22-month timepoint. The CDR3 reads CASSPGLAGAYNEQFF. As DNA, the CDR3 is TGTGCCAGCAGCCCAGGACTAGCGGGGGCGTACAATGAGCAGTTCTTC.